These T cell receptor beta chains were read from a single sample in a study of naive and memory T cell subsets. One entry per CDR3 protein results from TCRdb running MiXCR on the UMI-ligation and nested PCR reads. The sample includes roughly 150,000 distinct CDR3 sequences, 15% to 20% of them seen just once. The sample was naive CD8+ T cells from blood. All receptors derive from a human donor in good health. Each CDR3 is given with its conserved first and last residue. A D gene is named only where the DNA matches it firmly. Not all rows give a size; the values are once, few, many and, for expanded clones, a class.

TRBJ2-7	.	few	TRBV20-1	TGCAGTGCTAGAGGGACTGAAACCTACGAGCAGTACTTC	CSARGTETYEQYF
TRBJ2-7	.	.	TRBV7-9	TGTGCCAGCAGCTTAGGTCCCAGGGAAGACTACGAGCAGTACTTC	CASSLGPREDYEQYF
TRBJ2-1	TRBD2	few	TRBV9	TGTGCCAGCAGCCCACGACTAGCGGCTCGGAGAGTGGATGAGCAGTTCTTC	CASSPRLAARRVDEQFF
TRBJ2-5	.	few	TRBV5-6	TGTGCCAGCAGCTTGGACCCGAAAGAGACCCAGTACTTC	CASSLDPKETQYF
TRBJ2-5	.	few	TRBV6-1	TGTGCCAGCAGAACATTACAGGGAGGACGGACGGAGACCCAGTACTTC	CASRTLQGGRTETQYF
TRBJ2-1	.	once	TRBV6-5	TGTGCCAGCAGTCGGTTGGCCTCCGTTTCCAATGAGCAGTTCTTC	CASSRLASVSNEQFF
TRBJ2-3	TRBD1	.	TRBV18	TGTGCCAGCTCACCTTTCGGACAGGGGACAACAGATACGCAGTATTTT	CASSPFGQGTTDTQYF
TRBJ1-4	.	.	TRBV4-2	TGTGCCAGCAGCCAAGATCATTTCAGGGGAGGCGAAAAACTGTTTTTT	CASSQDHFRGGEKLFF
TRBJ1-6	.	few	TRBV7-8	TGTGCCAGCAGCCCAGATTTTCAACCAGCATATAATTCACCCCTCCACTTT	CASSPDFQPAYNSPLHF
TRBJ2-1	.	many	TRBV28	TGTGCCAGCAGTTTGGCAGAGTACAATGAGCAGTTCTTC	CASSLAEYNEQFF
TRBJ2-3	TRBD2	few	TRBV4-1	TGCGCCAGCAGCCAAGATCGACTAGCGGGAGCCCCAGATACGCAGTATTTT	CASSQDRLAGAPDTQYF